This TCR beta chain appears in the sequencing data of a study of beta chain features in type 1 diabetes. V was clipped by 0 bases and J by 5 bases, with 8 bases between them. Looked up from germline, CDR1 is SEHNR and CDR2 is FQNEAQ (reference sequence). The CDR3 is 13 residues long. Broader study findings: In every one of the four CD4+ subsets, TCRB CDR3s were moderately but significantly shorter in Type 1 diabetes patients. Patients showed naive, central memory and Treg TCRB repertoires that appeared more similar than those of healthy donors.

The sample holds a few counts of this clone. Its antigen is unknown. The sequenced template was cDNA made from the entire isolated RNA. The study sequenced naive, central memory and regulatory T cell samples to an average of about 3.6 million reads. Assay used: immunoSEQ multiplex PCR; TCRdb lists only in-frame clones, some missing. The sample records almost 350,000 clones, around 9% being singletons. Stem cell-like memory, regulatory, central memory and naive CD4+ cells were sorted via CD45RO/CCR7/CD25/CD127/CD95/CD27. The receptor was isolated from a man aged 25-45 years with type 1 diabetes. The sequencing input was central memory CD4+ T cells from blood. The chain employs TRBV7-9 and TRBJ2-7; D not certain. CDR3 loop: CASSLAWANEQYF. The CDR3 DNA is TGTGCCAGCAGCTTAGCGTGGGCTAACGAGCAGTACTTC.